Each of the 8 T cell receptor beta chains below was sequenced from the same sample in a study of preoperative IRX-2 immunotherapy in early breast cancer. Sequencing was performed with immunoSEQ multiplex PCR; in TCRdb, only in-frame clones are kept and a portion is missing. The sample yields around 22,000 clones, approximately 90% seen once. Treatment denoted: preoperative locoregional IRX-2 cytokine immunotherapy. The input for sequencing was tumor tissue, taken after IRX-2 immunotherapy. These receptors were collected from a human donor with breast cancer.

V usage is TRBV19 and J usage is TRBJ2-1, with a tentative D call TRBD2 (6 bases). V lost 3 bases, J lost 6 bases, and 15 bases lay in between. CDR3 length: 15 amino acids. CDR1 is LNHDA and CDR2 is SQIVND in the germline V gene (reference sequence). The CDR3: CASSMTAGGINEQFF. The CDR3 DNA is TGTGCCAGTAGTATGACGGCCGGAGGGATCAATGAGCAGTTCTTC.

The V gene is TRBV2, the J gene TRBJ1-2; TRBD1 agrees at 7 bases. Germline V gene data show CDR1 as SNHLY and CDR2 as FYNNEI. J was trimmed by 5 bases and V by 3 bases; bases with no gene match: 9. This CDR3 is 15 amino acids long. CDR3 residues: CASSDSSTGVYGYTF. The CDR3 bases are TGTGCCAGCAGTGATAGCAGCACAGGGGTGTATGGCTACACCTTC.

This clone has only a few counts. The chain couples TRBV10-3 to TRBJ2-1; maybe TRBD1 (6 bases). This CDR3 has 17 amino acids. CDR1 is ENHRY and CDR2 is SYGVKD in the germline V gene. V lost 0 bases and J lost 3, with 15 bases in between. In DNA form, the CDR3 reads TGTGCCATCAGTGAGTCCCCCTTTGGGACAAACTACAATGAGCAGTTCTTC. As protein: CAISESPFGTNYNEQFF.

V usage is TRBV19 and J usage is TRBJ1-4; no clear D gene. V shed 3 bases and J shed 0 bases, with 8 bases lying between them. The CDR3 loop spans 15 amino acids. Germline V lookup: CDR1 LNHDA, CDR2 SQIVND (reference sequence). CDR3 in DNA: TGTGCCAGTAGTATTGCCGACACAACTAATGAAAAACTGTTTTTT. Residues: CASSIADTTNEKLFF.

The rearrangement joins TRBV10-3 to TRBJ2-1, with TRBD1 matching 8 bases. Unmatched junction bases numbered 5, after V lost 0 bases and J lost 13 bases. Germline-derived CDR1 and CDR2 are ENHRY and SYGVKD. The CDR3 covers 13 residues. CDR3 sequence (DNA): TGTGCCATCAGTGAGTCGGGGGGACAGGCTCAGTTCTTC. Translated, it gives CAISESGGQAQFF.

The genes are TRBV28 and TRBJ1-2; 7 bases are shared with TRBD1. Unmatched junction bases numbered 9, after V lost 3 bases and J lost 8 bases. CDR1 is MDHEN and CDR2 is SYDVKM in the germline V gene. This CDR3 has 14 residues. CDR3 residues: CASSFPSTGKGYTF. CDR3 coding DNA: TGTGCCAGCAGTTTTCCCTCGACAGGGAAGGGCTACACCTTC.

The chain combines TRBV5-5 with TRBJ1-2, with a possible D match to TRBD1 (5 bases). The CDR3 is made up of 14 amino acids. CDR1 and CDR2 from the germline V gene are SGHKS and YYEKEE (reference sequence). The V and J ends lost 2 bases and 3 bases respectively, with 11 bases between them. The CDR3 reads CASSFRGNDYGYTF. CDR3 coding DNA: TGTGCCAGCAGCTTTAGGGGAAATGACTATGGCTACACCTTC. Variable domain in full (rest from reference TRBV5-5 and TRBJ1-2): DAGVTQSPTHLIKTRGQQVTLRCSPISGHKSVSWYQQVLGQGPQFIFQYYEKEERGRGNFPDRFSARQFPNYSSELNVNALLLGDSALYLCASSFRGNDYGYTFGSGTRLTVV.

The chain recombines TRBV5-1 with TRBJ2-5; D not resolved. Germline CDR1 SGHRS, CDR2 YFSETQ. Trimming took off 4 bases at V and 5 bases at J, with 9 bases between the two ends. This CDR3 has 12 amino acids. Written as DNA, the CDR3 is TGCGCCAGCAGCCCGTCCTATGAGACCCAGTACTTC. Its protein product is CASSPSYETQYF.